This T cell receptor beta chain came from a study of CD8+ T cells in alopecia areata. Across the whole study: The drug, oral tofacitinib, was given to treated patients at 5 to 10 mg twice daily.

The CDR3 runs to 15 residues. With 0 bases removed from V and 7 bases from J, the gap between germline ends came to 13 bases. Looked up from germline, CDR1 is SGHRS and CDR2 is YFSETQ. Indicated treatment: oral pan-JAK inhibitor, 5-10 mg twice daily. Findings and caveats of the study: Within the top 100, expanded CD8+ clones significantly decreased with tofacitinib, as did scalp clonality. TCR sharing across patients was less clear than in mice, possibly HLA-related.

This clone was seen only a few times. No antigen is known for it. Extracted RNA was reverse transcribed into cDNA, the sequencing template. Generated by immunoSEQ multiplex PCR, the TCRdb table keeps only in-frame clones and is missing some. The sample comprises about 120,000 clones, 50% to 55% of which are singletons, and around 0.44% rests with the top ten. The clonotype comes from a human donor with alopecia areata. The source material was CD4+ T cells sorted from blood, sampled at week 4, from a patient treated with tofacitinib. The chain links TRBV5-1 to TRBJ1-4; weak D call: TRBD1 (5 bases). The CDR3 sequence: CASSLGDRKFEKLFF. In nucleotides, the CDR3 is TGCGCCAGCAGCTTGGGAGACAGAAAGTTTGAAAAACTGTTTTTT.